Listed below are T cell receptor beta chains from one sample, sequenced in a study of T cells in Graves' hyperthyroidism and ophthalmopathy. TCRdb re-called the multiplex PCR reads with MiXCR, one entry per CDR3 protein. Here the sample spans roughly 700,000 distinct CDR3 sequences, around a sixth being singletons. Specimen: blood. Receptors were obtained from a middle-aged man with Graves' hyperthyroidism. Both conserved end residues are part of each CDR3. Fields, in order: D gene, J gene, clone size, V gene, CDR3 DNA, CDR3 protein. D genes are given only for firm matches. Only part of the rows carry a size: once, few, many, or a class if the clone is expanded.

d_gene: .
j_gene: TRBJ2-1
abundance: many
v_gene: TRBV9
CDR3nt: TGTGCCAGCAGCGTAGAAGGTTCGCGGCTAGATGAGCAGTTCTTC
CDR3aa: CASSVEGSRLDEQFF

d_gene: .
j_gene: TRBJ1-4
abundance: few
v_gene: TRBV27
CDR3nt: TGTGCCAGCAGTTCAAATACTAATGAAAAACTGTTTTTT
CDR3aa: CASSSNTNEKLFF

d_gene: TRBD2
j_gene: TRBJ2-1
abundance: .
v_gene: TRBV6-2/TRBV6-3
CDR3nt: TGTGCCAGCAGTTACCCTCTAGCGGGAGCCATGAATGAGCAGTTCTTC
CDR3aa: CASSYPLAGAMNEQFF

d_gene: .
j_gene: TRBJ1-6
abundance: .
v_gene: TRBV19
CDR3nt: TGTGCCAGTAGTATAGTCGGTTTTCAAAATTCACCCCTCCACTTT
CDR3aa: CASSIVGFQNSPLHF

d_gene: TRBD1
j_gene: TRBJ2-1
abundance: .
v_gene: TRBV24-1
CDR3nt: TGTGCCGTTCTCAGGGGGCACTACAATGAGCAGTTCTTC
CDR3aa: CAVLRGHYNEQFF

d_gene: .
j_gene: TRBJ1-6
abundance: .
v_gene: TRBV6-1
CDR3nt: TGTGCCAGCAGTTTACCTTCAGGGGTGCAGTCACCCCTCCACTTT
CDR3aa: CASSLPSGVQSPLHF

d_gene: .
j_gene: TRBJ2-1
abundance: many
v_gene: TRBV20-1
CDR3nt: TGCAGTGCTAGAGACTATAGCGGAGAGGGGTCCTACAATGAGCAGTTCTTC
CDR3aa: CSARDYSGEGSYNEQFF

d_gene: TRBD2
j_gene: TRBJ2-7
abundance: many
v_gene: TRBV12-3/TRBV12-4
CDR3nt: TGTGCCAGCAGTTTCCTAACTAGCGGGAGTTCCGAGCAGTACTTC
CDR3aa: CASSFLTSGSSEQYF

d_gene: TRBD2
j_gene: TRBJ2-7
abundance: few
v_gene: TRBV5-1
CDR3nt: TGTGCCAGCAGCTTGCTTCTGACTAGCCCTACCTACGAGCAGTACTTC
CDR3aa: CASSLLLTSPTYEQYF

d_gene: .
j_gene: TRBJ2-7
abundance: .
v_gene: TRBV5-1
CDR3nt: TGCGCCAGCAGCTTTAAACGCGAGGCTCTCTACGAGCAGTACTTC
CDR3aa: CASSFKREALYEQYF

d_gene: .
j_gene: TRBJ1-5
abundance: few
v_gene: TRBV19
CDR3nt: TGTGCCAGTAGTCAGCAGGGGCATCAGCCCCAGCATTTT
CDR3aa: CASSQQGHQPQHF

d_gene: .
j_gene: TRBJ2-1
abundance: few
v_gene: TRBV4-1
CDR3nt: TGCGCCAGCAGCCTACAACCCGACACGTACAATGAGCAGTTCTTC
CDR3aa: CASSLQPDTYNEQFF

d_gene: .
j_gene: TRBJ2-7
abundance: many
v_gene: TRBV28
CDR3nt: TGTGCCAGCAGTTTAAGATTGGAGGGGACGAGGATTTCCTACGAGCAGTACTTC
CDR3aa: CASSLRLEGTRISYEQYF

d_gene: TRBD1
j_gene: TRBJ1-5
abundance: many
v_gene: TRBV2
CDR3nt: TGTGCCAGCACCAAGGCAGGGGGCTACAATCAGCCCCAGCATTTT
CDR3aa: CASTKAGGYNQPQHF

d_gene: .
j_gene: TRBJ1-6
abundance: .
v_gene: TRBV2
CDR3nt: TGTGCCAGCAGTGCCGTTGAGTGGAACTCACCCCTCCACTTT
CDR3aa: CASSAVEWNSPLHF

d_gene: TRBD1
j_gene: TRBJ1-1
abundance: many
v_gene: TRBV11-2
CDR3nt: TGTGCCAGCACCCAAGGGAGGGGTAGGGGGCCCTTCCTCGGCACTGAAGCTTTCTTT
CDR3aa: CASTQGRGRGPFLGTEAFF

d_gene: .
j_gene: TRBJ1-1
abundance: few
v_gene: TRBV9
CDR3nt: TGTGCCAGCAGCACCGGGAATATGAACACTGAAGCTTTCTTT
CDR3aa: CASSTGNMNTEAFF

d_gene: .
j_gene: TRBJ1-1
abundance: many
v_gene: TRBV5-1
CDR3nt: TGCGCCAGCAGCTTAATGAACAGAAACACTGAAGCTTTCTTT
CDR3aa: CASSLMNRNTEAFF

d_gene: .
j_gene: TRBJ1-6
abundance: .
v_gene: TRBV27
CDR3nt: TGTGCCAGCAGTTTAGCAGGGGAGTGGGAGAATTCACCCCTCCACTTT
CDR3aa: CASSLAGEWENSPLHF

d_gene: .
j_gene: TRBJ1-3
abundance: .
v_gene: TRBV6-1
CDR3nt: TGTGCCAGCAGTTCCCCCATGAGGGGCGGAGGAAACACCATATATTTT
CDR3aa: CASSSPMRGGGNTIYF

d_gene: .
j_gene: TRBJ1-2
abundance: many
v_gene: TRBV7-2
CDR3nt: TGTGCCAGCAGCTTAGTGGCAGGGAGAGACTATGGCTACACCTTC
CDR3aa: CASSLVAGRDYGYTF

d_gene: .
j_gene: TRBJ2-1
abundance: many
v_gene: TRBV9
CDR3nt: TGTGCCAGCAGCGTAGGTAGCGGCGCCTACAATGAGCAGTTCTTC
CDR3aa: CASSVGSGAYNEQFF

d_gene: .
j_gene: TRBJ1-2
abundance: many
v_gene: TRBV6-5
CDR3nt: TGTGCCAGCAGTTACTCGTTGGGGGACTATGGCTACACCTTC
CDR3aa: CASSYSLGDYGYTF

d_gene: TRBD1
j_gene: TRBJ2-1
abundance: .
v_gene: TRBV2
CDR3nt: TGTGCCAGCAGTTGGGACAGGCGTAATGAGCAGTTCTTC
CDR3aa: CASSWDRRNEQFF

d_gene: TRBD1
j_gene: TRBJ2-7
abundance: many
v_gene: TRBV28
CDR3nt: TGTGCCAGCAGTGTCCCACAGGGGCGGTACGAGCAGTACTTC
CDR3aa: CASSVPQGRYEQYF

d_gene: .
j_gene: TRBJ1-3
abundance: .
v_gene: TRBV12-3/TRBV12-4
CDR3nt: TGTGCCAGCAGTTCCCGGGTCCACTCTGGAAACACCATATATTTT
CDR3aa: CASSSRVHSGNTIYF

d_gene: TRBD1
j_gene: TRBJ1-4
abundance: many
v_gene: TRBV6-2/TRBV6-3
CDR3nt: TGTGCCAGTCAAAGGACAGGATTTAATGAAAAACTGTTTTTT
CDR3aa: CASQRTGFNEKLFF

d_gene: TRBD2
j_gene: TRBJ2-7
abundance: .
v_gene: TRBV20-1
CDR3nt: TGCAGTGCTAGAGAACTAGCGGACTCCTACGAGCAGTACTTC
CDR3aa: CSARELADSYEQYF

d_gene: TRBD1
j_gene: TRBJ1-6
abundance: .
v_gene: TRBV7-9
CDR3nt: TGTGCCTGCCAAGGACAGGGTAATTCACCCCTCCACTTT
CDR3aa: CACQGQGNSPLHF

d_gene: TRBD1
j_gene: TRBJ1-2
abundance: few
v_gene: TRBV7-9
CDR3nt: TGTGCCAGCAGCCGAGAGACAGGGGCTAACTATGGCTACACCTTC
CDR3aa: CASSRETGANYGYTF

d_gene: TRBD1
j_gene: TRBJ2-3
abundance: .
v_gene: TRBV7-6
CDR3nt: TGTGCCAGCAGCTTATCACAGGGGGCTATAGATACGCAGTATTTT
CDR3aa: CASSLSQGAIDTQYF

d_gene: .
j_gene: TRBJ2-4
abundance: many
v_gene: TRBV2
CDR3nt: TGTGCCAGCAGTGAACCCTATTCAGGGACCAAAAACATTCAGTACTTC
CDR3aa: CASSEPYSGTKNIQYF

d_gene: .
j_gene: TRBJ2-7
abundance: many
v_gene: TRBV28
CDR3nt: TGTGCCACCTTTGACCCATACGCCGAGCAGTACTTC
CDR3aa: CATFDPYAEQYF

d_gene: .
j_gene: TRBJ1-1
abundance: many
v_gene: TRBV7-9
CDR3nt: TGTGCCAGCAGCTCGGGGGGGGGCGCTTACACTGAAGCTTTCTTT
CDR3aa: CASSSGGGAYTEAFF

d_gene: .
j_gene: TRBJ2-5
abundance: many
v_gene: TRBV28
CDR3nt: TGTGCCAGCAGTTTAGTGGAAGCTCAAGAGACCCAGTACTTC
CDR3aa: CASSLVEAQETQYF

d_gene: TRBD2
j_gene: TRBJ2-4
abundance: few
v_gene: TRBV6-2/TRBV6-3
CDR3nt: TGTGCCAGCAGGGAAGGACTAGTCAAGAACATTCAGTACTTC
CDR3aa: CASREGLVKNIQYF

d_gene: TRBD2
j_gene: TRBJ2-7
abundance: many
v_gene: TRBV13
CDR3nt: TGTGCCAGCAGCCTCCCCCGTAGCGGGACGGTCGAGCAGTACTTC
CDR3aa: CASSLPRSGTVEQYF

d_gene: .
j_gene: TRBJ2-5
abundance: .
v_gene: TRBV5-1
CDR3nt: TGCGCCAGCAGCTTGGTGTACGGAGACAAAGAGACCCAGTACTTC
CDR3aa: CASSLVYGDKETQYF

d_gene: TRBD1
j_gene: TRBJ2-3
abundance: many
v_gene: TRBV30
CDR3nt: TGTGCCTGGATTCCCCAGGGGGCAGCAGATACGCAGTATTTT
CDR3aa: CAWIPQGAADTQYF

d_gene: .
j_gene: TRBJ1-5
abundance: .
v_gene: TRBV5-8
CDR3nt: TGTGCCAGCAGCTTATTGCCTGGCGATCAGCCCCAGCATTTT
CDR3aa: CASSLLPGDQPQHF

d_gene: .
j_gene: TRBJ2-1
abundance: .
v_gene: TRBV4-1
CDR3nt: TGCGCCAGCAGCCAAGTCCGGGAATCGTACAATGAGCAGTTCTTC
CDR3aa: CASSQVRESYNEQFF

d_gene: .
j_gene: TRBJ1-5
abundance: few
v_gene: TRBV5-1
CDR3nt: TGCGCCAGCAGCTACGAGACATCCGGGCCCCAGCATTTT
CDR3aa: CASSYETSGPQHF

d_gene: .
j_gene: TRBJ2-1
abundance: .
v_gene: TRBV30
CDR3nt: TGTGCCTGGTCGTCGGTAACAACGTCCAGTGAGCAGTTCTTC
CDR3aa: CAWSSVTTSSEQFF

d_gene: TRBD2
j_gene: TRBJ2-1
abundance: many
v_gene: TRBV20-1
CDR3nt: TGCAGTGCTAGAGAACGCGGGAGGGCCTCATACAATGAGCAGTTCTTC
CDR3aa: CSARERGRASYNEQFF

d_gene: .
j_gene: TRBJ2-1
abundance: many
v_gene: TRBV5-1
CDR3nt: TGCGCCAGCAGCTTGGTGCGTAGGGGGAAAACATACAATGAGCAGTTCTTC
CDR3aa: CASSLVRRGKTYNEQFF

d_gene: .
j_gene: TRBJ2-2
abundance: .
v_gene: TRBV20-1
CDR3nt: TGCAGTGCCCTAAGGGGAAAGGGCACCGGGGAGCTGTTTTTT
CDR3aa: CSALRGKGTGELFF

d_gene: TRBD1
j_gene: TRBJ1-3
abundance: many
v_gene: TRBV28
CDR3nt: TGTGCCAGCAGTTTTTACTCACAGGGGGGCTCTGGAAACACCATATATTTT
CDR3aa: CASSFYSQGGSGNTIYF

d_gene: TRBD2
j_gene: TRBJ2-3
abundance: many
v_gene: TRBV28
CDR3nt: TGTGCCAGCAGTTCGGGTAGCGGGAGAAAGGATACGCAGTATTTT
CDR3aa: CASSSGSGRKDTQYF

d_gene: .
j_gene: TRBJ2-3
abundance: once
v_gene: TRBV12-3/TRBV12-4
CDR3nt: TGTGCCAGCAGCTTCAGGGGAGCGGACACAGATACGCAGTATTTT
CDR3aa: CASSFRGADTDTQYF

d_gene: .
j_gene: TRBJ1-2
abundance: many
v_gene: TRBV2
CDR3nt: TGTGCCAGCAGTGTATTGGGCCAGGGAGATGGCTACACCTTC
CDR3aa: CASSVLGQGDGYTF

d_gene: TRBD2
j_gene: TRBJ2-1
abundance: .
v_gene: TRBV29-1
CDR3nt: TGCAGCGTTAATCGGCCTAGCGGGAGGCACTACAATGAGCAGTTCTTC
CDR3aa: CSVNRPSGRHYNEQFF

d_gene: .
j_gene: TRBJ2-5
abundance: many
v_gene: TRBV12-5
CDR3nt: TGTGCTAGTGGTTGGGGAGGGGCAGGGGGACCCTCCCCCCAAGAGACCCAGTACTTC
CDR3aa: CASGWGGAGGPSPQETQYF

d_gene: .
j_gene: TRBJ1-1
abundance: .
v_gene: TRBV27
CDR3nt: TGTGCCAGCAGTCCGTTGGGATACTATGAAGCTTTCTTT
CDR3aa: CASSPLGYYEAFF

d_gene: .
j_gene: TRBJ2-3
abundance: few
v_gene: TRBV7-3
CDR3nt: TGTGCCAGCAGCAATCCCGGGACCCAATCTAGCACAGATACGCAGTATTTT
CDR3aa: CASSNPGTQSSTDTQYF

d_gene: .
j_gene: TRBJ2-5
abundance: .
v_gene: TRBV12-3/TRBV12-4
CDR3nt: TGTGCCAGCAGTTTACTGACAGCTCGTGAGACCCAGTACTTC
CDR3aa: CASSLLTARETQYF

d_gene: TRBD1
j_gene: TRBJ1-1
abundance: many
v_gene: TRBV5-1
CDR3nt: TGCGCCAGCAGCTTGCAGGAGGGACAGGGGGGCACTGAAGCTTTCTTT
CDR3aa: CASSLQEGQGGTEAFF

d_gene: TRBD1
j_gene: TRBJ2-3
abundance: .
v_gene: TRBV20-1
CDR3nt: TGCAGTGCTAGTACCGGGACAGTCTTCCGAAGCACAGATACGCAGTATTTT
CDR3aa: CSASTGTVFRSTDTQYF